This T cell receptor (beta chain) is from a study of T cell repertoires in cytomegalovirus infection. On the study more broadly: In public TCR beta signatures, there were indications of both CMV infection and matching HLA type.

TCRdb fed the reads into MiXCR, producing one record per CDR3 protein. The profile shows some 320,000 distinct CDR3 sequences, 9% to 9.5% of them singletons. Germline V gene lookup returns CDR1 SGHRS and CDR2 YFSETQ. V was shortened by 2 bases and J by 0 bases, with 12 bases between the two germline ends. CDR3 size: 16 residues. Concerning this clonotype: Its specificity is not known.

Study conclusions and caveats: HLA-C-restricted CMV-specific TCR beta clonotypes were dominant in the ex vivo response. Summed frequency of public TCR beta families distinguished CMV carriers with the relevant HLA.

This sequence originates from a human donor in good health (CMV status not recorded). Some clones in this sample may be carry-over from other donors' samples. The rearrangement links TRBV5-1 to TRBJ2-1, with D possibly matching TRBD2 (6 bases). Sequencing was done on a sample of PBMCs. The DNA of the CDR3 is TGCGCCAGCAGCTTCGGTCTAGCGCGCTCCTACAATGAGCAGTTCTTC. It yields the protein CASSFGLARSYNEQFF.